Listed below are T cell receptor beta chains from one sample, sequenced in a study of blood T cell repertoires in COVID-19. TCRdb keeps only in-frame clones here, not all; method: immunoSEQ multiplex PCR. The sample consists of 15,000 or so clones, about 92% of them appearing once. Source material: peripheral blood. Receptors were obtained from a human donor with active COVID-19. The donor label of this sample is uncertain. Each CDR3 is given without its conserved first and last residue.

>TRBJ1-6|TRBV28
ASTLKPEGYNSPLH
>TRBJ2-3|TRBV25-1
ASSESQVAGGVVDTQY
>TRBJ2-2|TRBV4-3
ASSQDQAGPPNTGELF
>TRBJ2-7|TRBV18
ATGGSDEQY
>TRBJ2-3|TRBV5-1
ASSPDWRGPTDTQY
>TRBJ1-2|TRBV11-2
ASSPPFSYGYT
>TRBJ1-3|TRBV3-1/TRBV3-2
ASSLGTVSNTIY
>TRBJ2-3|TRBV6-4
ASSGGGSTDTQY
>TRBJ1-5|TRBV7-9
ASSLGGVGQPQH
>TRBJ2-5|TRBV7-6
ASSSRDTIVETQY
>TRBJ2-2|TRBV19
ASSIGRTGGELF
>TRBJ2-3|TRBV5-1
ASSLGQGGADTQY
>TRBJ2-1|TRBV11-3
ASSLSGTSGSQKQF
>TRBJ2-5|TRBV6-5
ASSSPRFGVETQY
>TRBJ2-7|TRBV7-8
ASSLVQGAGEQY
>TRBJ1-2|TRBV30
AWRKDGDRGYT
>TRBJ2-5|TRBV7-9
ASSLTSGQQETQY
>TRBJ1-1|TRBV11-3
ASSPGQGGTEAF